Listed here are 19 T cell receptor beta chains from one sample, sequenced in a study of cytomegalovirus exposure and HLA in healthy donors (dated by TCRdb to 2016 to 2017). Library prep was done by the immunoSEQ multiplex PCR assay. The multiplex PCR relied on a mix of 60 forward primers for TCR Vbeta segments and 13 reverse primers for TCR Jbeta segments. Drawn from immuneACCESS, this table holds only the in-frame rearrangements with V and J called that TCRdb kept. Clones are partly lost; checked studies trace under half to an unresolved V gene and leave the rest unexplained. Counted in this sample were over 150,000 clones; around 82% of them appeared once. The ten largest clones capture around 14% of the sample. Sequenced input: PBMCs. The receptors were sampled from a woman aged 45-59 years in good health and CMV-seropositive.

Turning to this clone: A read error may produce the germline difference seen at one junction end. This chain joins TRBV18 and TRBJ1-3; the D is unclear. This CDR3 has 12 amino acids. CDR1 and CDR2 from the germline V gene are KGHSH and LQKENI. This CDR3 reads CASSLPGGPEHF. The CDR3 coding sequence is TGTGCCAGCTCCCTCCCGGGAGGCCCCGAGCATTTT.

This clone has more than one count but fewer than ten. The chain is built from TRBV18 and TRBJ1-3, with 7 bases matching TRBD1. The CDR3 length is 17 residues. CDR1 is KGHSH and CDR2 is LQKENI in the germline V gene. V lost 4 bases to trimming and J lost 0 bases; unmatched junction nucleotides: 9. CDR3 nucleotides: TGTGCCAGCTCACGTCCGGGACAGATTTTCTCTGGAAACACCATATATTTT. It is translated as CASSRPGQIFSGNTIYF. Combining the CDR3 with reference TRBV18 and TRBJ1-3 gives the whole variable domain NAGVMQNPRHLVRRRGQEARLRCSPMKGHSHVYWYRQLPEEGLKFMVYLQKENIIDESGMPKERFSAEFPKEGPSILRIQQVVRGDSAAYFCASSRPGQIFSGNTIYFGEGSWLTVV.

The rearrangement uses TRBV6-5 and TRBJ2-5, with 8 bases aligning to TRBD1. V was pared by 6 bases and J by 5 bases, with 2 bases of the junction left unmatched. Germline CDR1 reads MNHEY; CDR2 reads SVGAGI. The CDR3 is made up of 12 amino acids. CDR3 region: CASSYRGETQYF. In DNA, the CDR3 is TGTGCCAGCAGCTACAGGGGGGAGACCCAGTACTTC.

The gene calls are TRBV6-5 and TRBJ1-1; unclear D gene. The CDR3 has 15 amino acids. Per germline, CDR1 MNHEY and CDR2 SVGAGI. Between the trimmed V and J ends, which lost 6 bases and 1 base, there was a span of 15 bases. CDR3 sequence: CASRTTETRNTEAFF. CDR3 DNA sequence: TGTGCCAGCAGGACGACCGAGACTCGGAACACTGAAGCTTTCTTT.

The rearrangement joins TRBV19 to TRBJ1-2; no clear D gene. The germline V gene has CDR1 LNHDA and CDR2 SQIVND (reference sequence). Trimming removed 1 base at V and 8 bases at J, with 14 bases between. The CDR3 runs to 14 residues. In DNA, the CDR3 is TGTGCCAGTAGTATAGCGACATCCGACCGAGGCTACACCTTC. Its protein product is CASSIATSDRGYTF.

CDR3 sequence (DNA): TGTGCCAGCAGTTTATCGGGACAAGGGACCTACGAGCAGTACTTC. It specifies CASSLSGQGTYEQYF. The gene calls are TRBV27 and TRBJ2-7; D is possibly TRBD1 (6 bases). Germline values: CDR1 MNHEY, CDR2 SMNVEV (reference sequence). Trimming left V 0 bases short and J 2 bases short, with 11 bases between. The CDR3 runs 15 residues.

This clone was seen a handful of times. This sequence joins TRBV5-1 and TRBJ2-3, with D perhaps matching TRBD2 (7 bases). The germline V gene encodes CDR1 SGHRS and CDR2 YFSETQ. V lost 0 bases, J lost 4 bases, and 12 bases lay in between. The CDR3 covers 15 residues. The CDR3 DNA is TGCGCCAGCAGCTTGGTGGCGGGGGCGGCAGATACGCAGTATTTT. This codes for CASSLVAGAADTQYF. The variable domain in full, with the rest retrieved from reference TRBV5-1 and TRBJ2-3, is KAGVTQTPRYLIKTRGQQVTLSCSPISGHRSVSWYQQTPGQGLQFLFEYFSETQRNKGNFPGRFSGRQFSNSRSEMNVSTLELGDSALYLCASSLVAGAADTQYFGPGTRLTVL.

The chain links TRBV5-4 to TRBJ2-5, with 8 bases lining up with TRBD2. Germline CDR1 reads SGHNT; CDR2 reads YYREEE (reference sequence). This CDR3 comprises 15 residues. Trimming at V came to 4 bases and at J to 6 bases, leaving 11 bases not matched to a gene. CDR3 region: CASSDGLARSQTQYF. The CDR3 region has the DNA TGTGCCAGCAGCGATGGACTAGCTCGCTCTCAGACCCAGTACTTC.

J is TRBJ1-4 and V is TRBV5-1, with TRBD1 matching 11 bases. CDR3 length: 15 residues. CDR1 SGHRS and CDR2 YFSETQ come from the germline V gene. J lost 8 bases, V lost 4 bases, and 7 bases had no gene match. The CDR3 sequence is CASSPRTGGAEKLFF. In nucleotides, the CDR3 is TGCGCCAGCAGCCCAAGGACAGGGGGCGCCGAAAAACTGTTTTTT.

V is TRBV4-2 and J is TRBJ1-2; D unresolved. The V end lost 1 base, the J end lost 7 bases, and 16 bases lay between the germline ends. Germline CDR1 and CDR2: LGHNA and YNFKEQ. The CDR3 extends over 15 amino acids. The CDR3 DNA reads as TGTGCCAGCAGCCAAGTGTCGGGAACTAATGTTGGCTACACCTTC. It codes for CASSQVSGTNVGYTF.

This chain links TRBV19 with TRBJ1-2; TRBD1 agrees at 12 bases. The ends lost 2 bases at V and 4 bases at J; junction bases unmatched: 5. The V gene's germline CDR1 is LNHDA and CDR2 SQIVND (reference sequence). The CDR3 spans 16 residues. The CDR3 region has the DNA TGTGCCAGTAGTATATCCGGGACAGGGGGCATCTATGGCTACACCTTC. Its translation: CASSISGTGGIYGYTF.

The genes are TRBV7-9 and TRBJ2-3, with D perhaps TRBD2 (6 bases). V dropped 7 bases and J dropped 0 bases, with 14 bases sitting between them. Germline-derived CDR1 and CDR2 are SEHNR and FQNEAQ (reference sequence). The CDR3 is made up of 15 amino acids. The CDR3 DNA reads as TGTGCCAGCACGGTTAGCGGAGGCAGCACAGATACGCAGTATTTT. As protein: CASTVSGGSTDTQYF.

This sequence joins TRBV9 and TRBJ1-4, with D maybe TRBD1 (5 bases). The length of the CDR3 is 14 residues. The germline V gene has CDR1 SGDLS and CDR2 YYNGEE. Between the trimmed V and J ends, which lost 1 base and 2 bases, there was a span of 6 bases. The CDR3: CASSVRQTNEKLFF. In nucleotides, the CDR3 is TGTGCCAGCAGCGTAAGACAGACTAATGAAAAACTGTTTTTT.

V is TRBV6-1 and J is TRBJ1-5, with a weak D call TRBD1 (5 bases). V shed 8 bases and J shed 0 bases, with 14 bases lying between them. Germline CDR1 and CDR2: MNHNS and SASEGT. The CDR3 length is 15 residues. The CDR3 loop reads CASDIRVYSNQPQHF. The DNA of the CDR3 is TGTGCCAGCGATATCAGGGTCTATAGCAATCAGCCCCAGCATTTT.

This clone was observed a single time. The CDR3 sequence: CASSLRGGAYTGELFF. The CDR3 region has the DNA TGTGCCAGCAGCTTAAGAGGGGGCGCTTACACCGGGGAGCTGTTTTTT. The rearrangement uses TRBV7-3 and TRBJ2-2, with 7 bases identical to TRBD1. This CDR3 comprises 16 residues. Germline CDR1 is SGHTA and CDR2 is FQGTGA. The trim removed 1 base at V and 3 bases at J, leaving 5 bases unmatched.

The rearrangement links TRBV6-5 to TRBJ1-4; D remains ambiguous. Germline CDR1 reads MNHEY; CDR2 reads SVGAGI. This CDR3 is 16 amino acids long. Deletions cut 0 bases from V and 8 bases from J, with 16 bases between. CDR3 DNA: TGTGCCAGCAGTTACTCGAAACTGCAACGGGTCGAAAAACTGTTTTTT. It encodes CASSYSKLQRVEKLFF.

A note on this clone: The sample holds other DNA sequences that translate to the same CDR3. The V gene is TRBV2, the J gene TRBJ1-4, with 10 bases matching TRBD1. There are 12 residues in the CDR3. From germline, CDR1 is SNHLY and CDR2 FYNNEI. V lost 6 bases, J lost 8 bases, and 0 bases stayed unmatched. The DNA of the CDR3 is TGTGCCAGCAGGGACAGGGGGGAAAAACTGTTTTTT. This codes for CASRDRGEKLFF.

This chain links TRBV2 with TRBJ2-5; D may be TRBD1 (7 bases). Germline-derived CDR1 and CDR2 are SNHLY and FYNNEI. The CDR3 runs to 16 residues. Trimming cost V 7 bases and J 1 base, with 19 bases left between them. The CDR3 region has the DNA TGTGCCAGCAAGGGGAGGACAGGTCCCATCCAAGAGACCCAGTACTTC. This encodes CASKGRTGPIQETQYF.

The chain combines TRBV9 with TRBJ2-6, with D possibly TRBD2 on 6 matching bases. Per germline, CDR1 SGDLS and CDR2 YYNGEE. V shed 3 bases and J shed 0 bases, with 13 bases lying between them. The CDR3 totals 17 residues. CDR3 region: CASSETVAVSGANVLTF. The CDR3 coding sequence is TGTGCCAGCAGCGAGACAGTAGCGGTCTCTGGGGCCAACGTCCTGACTTTC.